These T cell receptor beta chains were read from a single sample in a study of PD-1 blockade in classical Hodgkin lymphoma. The data were produced by immunoSEQ multiplex PCR, yet TCRdb's version contains in-frame clones alone and is incomplete. This table has around 30,000 clones, roughly 90% appearing once. The sequenced sample consisted of CD4+ T cells from blood. All receptors derive from a human donor with classical Hodgkin lymphoma. Both conserved end residues are part of each CDR3. The order of the fields is clone size, J gene, V gene, D gene, CDR3 DNA, CDR3 protein. The D gene is left open where the match is weak. The size entry is marked missing in some rows and otherwise reads once, few, many or a size class.

clone size: .
J gene: TRBJ2-7
V gene: TRBV9
D gene: TRBD1
CDR3 DNA: TGTGCCAGCAGCGTAGCTCCAAGAGGGGGCATGTACGAGCAGTACTTC
CDR3 protein: CASSVAPRGGMYEQYF

clone size: .
J gene: TRBJ1-2
V gene: TRBV18
D gene: .
CDR3 DNA: TGTGCCAGCTCACCAGTCTTCAGGACTCCCTTAGGCTATGGCTACACCTTC
CDR3 protein: CASSPVFRTPLGYGYTF

clone size: few
J gene: TRBJ1-1
V gene: TRBV18
D gene: .
CDR3 DNA: TGTGCCAGCTCACCTTATCGGGCTAACACTGAAGCTTTCTTT
CDR3 protein: CASSPYRANTEAFF

clone size: .
J gene: TRBJ1-2
V gene: TRBV30
D gene: TRBD1
CDR3 DNA: TGTGCCTGGAGCAAGGGACAGGCGGCCATCTATGGCTACACCTTC
CDR3 protein: CAWSKGQAAIYGYTF

clone size: .
J gene: TRBJ1-4
V gene: TRBV5-1
D gene: TRBD1
CDR3 DNA: TGCGCCAGCAGCAAGGGACAGGGGACTGAAAAACTGTTTTTT
CDR3 protein: CASSKGQGTEKLFF

clone size: once
J gene: TRBJ1-5
V gene: TRBV27
D gene: TRBD1
CDR3 DNA: TGTGCCAGCAGTTTAGGACAGGGGCGCCAGCCCCAGCATTTT
CDR3 protein: CASSLGQGRQPQHF

clone size: .
J gene: TRBJ2-2
V gene: TRBV19
D gene: .
CDR3 DNA: TGTGCCAGTAGCCCGGGACTGAACACCGGGGAGCTGTTTTTT
CDR3 protein: CASSPGLNTGELFF

clone size: .
J gene: TRBJ1-5
V gene: TRBV6-5
D gene: TRBD1
CDR3 DNA: TGTGCCAGCAGTCGGGACAGAAATAGCAATCAGCCCCAGCATTTT
CDR3 protein: CASSRDRNSNQPQHF

clone size: .
J gene: TRBJ1-1
V gene: TRBV29-1
D gene: TRBD1
CDR3 DNA: TGCAGCGTTGTAAGGGACAGGAACACTGAAGCTTTCTTT
CDR3 protein: CSVVRDRNTEAFF

clone size: .
J gene: TRBJ1-1
V gene: TRBV18
D gene: .
CDR3 DNA: TGTGCCAGCTCACGAGTGAACACTGAAGCTTTCTTT
CDR3 protein: CASSRVNTEAFF

clone size: .
J gene: TRBJ2-7
V gene: TRBV7-8
D gene: TRBD2
CDR3 DNA: TGTGCCAGCAGCCACACGCTCACTAGCGGTGACTCCTACGAGCAGTACTTC
CDR3 protein: CASSHTLTSGDSYEQYF

clone size: .
J gene: TRBJ1-1
V gene: TRBV5-4
D gene: TRBD1
CDR3 DNA: TGTGCCAGCAGCAGCCGACAGGGGACGAACACTGAAGCTTTCTTT
CDR3 protein: CASSSRQGTNTEAFF

clone size: .
J gene: TRBJ2-3
V gene: TRBV10-3
D gene: TRBD2
CDR3 DNA: TGTGCCATCAGTCCGAAGCGGGGTGGCACAGATACGCAGTATTTT
CDR3 protein: CAISPKRGGTDTQYF

clone size: .
J gene: TRBJ2-1
V gene: TRBV27
D gene: .
CDR3 DNA: TGTGCCAGCAGCTGGGGGTCGGAGACCTACAATGAGCAGTTCTTC
CDR3 protein: CASSWGSETYNEQFF

clone size: .
J gene: TRBJ2-1
V gene: TRBV10-1
D gene: .
CDR3 DNA: TGCGCCAGCAGTGAAGCCACGGGACGTGATGAGCAGTTCTTC
CDR3 protein: CASSEATGRDEQFF

clone size: .
J gene: TRBJ2-7
V gene: TRBV19
D gene: .
CDR3 DNA: TGTGCCAGTAGTATAGCCAACAGGATGGGCTACGAGCAGTACTTC
CDR3 protein: CASSIANRMGYEQYF

clone size: .
J gene: TRBJ1-1
V gene: TRBV6-5
D gene: .
CDR3 DNA: TGTGCCAGCAGTTACTCCGCCCCAGTGGGCACTGAAGCTTTCTTT
CDR3 protein: CASSYSAPVGTEAFF

clone size: .
J gene: TRBJ2-3
V gene: TRBV2
D gene: .
CDR3 DNA: TGTGCCACAGCCCGGGACTCCTGGACGGGTACGCAGTATTTT
CDR3 protein: CATARDSWTGTQYF

clone size: .
J gene: TRBJ1-2
V gene: TRBV5-1
D gene: .
CDR3 DNA: TGCGCCAGCAGCTTCGCGACAGGCTTACTACGGGGCTACACCTTC
CDR3 protein: CASSFATGLLRGYTF

clone size: .
J gene: TRBJ2-7
V gene: TRBV18
D gene: .
CDR3 DNA: TGTGCCAGCTCCAACCTAGGGTCGGGAGAATACGAGCAGTACTTC
CDR3 protein: CASSNLGSGEYEQYF

clone size: .
J gene: TRBJ1-3
V gene: TRBV5-5
D gene: .
CDR3 DNA: TGTGCCAGCAGCTTGGATGGCAGGGGAGACACCATATATTTT
CDR3 protein: CASSLDGRGDTIYF

clone size: .
J gene: TRBJ2-1
V gene: TRBV5-1
D gene: TRBD1
CDR3 DNA: TGCGCCAGCAGCCCCCCGAGGACAGGGGGCATCAATGAGCAGTTCTTC
CDR3 protein: CASSPPRTGGINEQFF

clone size: .
J gene: TRBJ1-2
V gene: TRBV11-2
D gene: TRBD1
CDR3 DNA: TGTGCCAGCAGCCCCCGGACAGGCTATGGCTACACCTTC
CDR3 protein: CASSPRTGYGYTF

clone size: .
J gene: TRBJ1-5
V gene: TRBV6-1
D gene: .
CDR3 DNA: TGTGCCAGCAGTGAAGTGGGACCTGGGTCTCAGCCCCAGCATTTT
CDR3 protein: CASSEVGPGSQPQHF

clone size: once
J gene: TRBJ1-1
V gene: TRBV2
D gene: .
CDR3 DNA: TGTGCCAGCAGTGTCCGGGGGCGCGACACTGAAGCTTTCTTT
CDR3 protein: CASSVRGRDTEAFF

clone size: once
J gene: TRBJ1-6
V gene: TRBV5-4
D gene: .
CDR3 DNA: TGTGCCAGCAGCTTGGGTGACAGCACCTATCTCCACTTT
CDR3 protein: CASSLGDSTYLHF

clone size: .
J gene: TRBJ1-2
V gene: TRBV14
D gene: .
CDR3 DNA: TGTGCCAGCAGCCAAGATGTAGGGACCAGCTACACCTTC
CDR3 protein: CASSQDVGTSYTF

clone size: .
J gene: TRBJ2-4
V gene: TRBV27
D gene: TRBD1
CDR3 DNA: TGTGCCAGCAGGTCGACAGGGCACATTCAGTACTTC
CDR3 protein: CASRSTGHIQYF

clone size: .
J gene: TRBJ2-2
V gene: TRBV9
D gene: .
CDR3 DNA: TGTGCCAGCAGCGTAGAAGGCGGAACGAACACCGGGGAGCTGTTTTTT
CDR3 protein: CASSVEGGTNTGELFF

clone size: .
J gene: TRBJ1-2
V gene: TRBV6-5
D gene: .
CDR3 DNA: TGTGCCAGCAGTTACACCGGACGATACAGCTATGGCTACACCTTC
CDR3 protein: CASSYTGRYSYGYTF

clone size: .
J gene: TRBJ2-1
V gene: TRBV9
D gene: .
CDR3 DNA: TGTGCCAGCAGCGTAGATCCCTCTGGGAGCTACAATGAGCAGTTCTTC
CDR3 protein: CASSVDPSGSYNEQFF

clone size: .
J gene: TRBJ2-2
V gene: TRBV2
D gene: TRBD2
CDR3 DNA: TGTGCCAGCAGTGCCGGGACTACTAACACCGGGGAGCTGTTTTTT
CDR3 protein: CASSAGTTNTGELFF

clone size: .
J gene: TRBJ2-1
V gene: TRBV19
D gene: .
CDR3 DNA: TGTGCCAGTAGTATGGGAAGGGGAGAGCAGTTCTTC
CDR3 protein: CASSMGRGEQFF